The text below deals with one TCR beta chain. The data were taken from a study of blood T cell repertoires in COVID-19. Trimming shortened V by 5 bases and J by 3 bases, and 4 bases separated the two germline ends. CDR1 is MNHEY and CDR2 is SVGEGT in the germline V gene. The CDR3 length is 11 residues. TCRdb keeps only in-frame clones here, not all; method: immunoSEQ multiplex PCR. The repertoire includes about 300,000 clones, 70% to 90% of them detected once, and about 1.2% sits in the top ten. Sample: peripheral blood. The V and J genes are TRBV6-2 or TRBV6-3 and TRBJ2-5; D call uncertain. This TCR derives from a man in his 70s with acute or convalescent COVID-19. Written as DNA, the CDR3 is TGTGCCAGCAGTCCCAAAGAGACCCAGTACTTC. It translates to CASSPKETQYF.